Included here is one TCR beta chain sequence, with context. Its matching antigen is unknown. This table comes from immunoSEQ multiplex PCR, and its TCRdb copy is limited to in-frame clones, with some not included. The table lists some 51,000 clones, roughly 80% of them singletons. Germline CDR1 SGHVS, CDR2 FQNEAQ. This CDR3 is 13 amino acids long. V lost 2 bases and J lost 1, with 5 bases in between. These data originate in a study of PD-1 blockade in mismatch repair-deficient tumors. Across the whole study: Enrolled about 2012-2016, patients had progressing, pretreated mismatch repair-deficient cancers of about a dozen types.

General observations from the study: Tumor-resident clones, often absent from pretreatment blood, expanded after pembrolizumab and then contracted.

The sample was peripheral blood, taken roughly 21 weeks after starting pembrolizumab. V gene TRBV7-8 combines with J gene TRBJ1-1; D gene ambiguous. The TCR was taken from an adult with mismatch repair-deficient cancer. In nucleotides, the CDR3 is TGTGCCAGCAGCTTACGACAGAACACTGAAGCTTTCTTT. Translation gives CASSLRQNTEAFF.